This T cell receptor (beta chain) was retrieved from a study of identical twins. Study observations and caveats: Twins shared out-of-frame alpha sequences with excess low generation probability.

Unique molecular identifiers were present on cDNA, and template switching added a universal primer site. Each CDR3 protein gets one entry after TCRdb re-called the 5' RACE reads with MiXCR. Among 400,000 to 650,000 distinct CDR3 sequences, about 20% were seen once, and the ten largest hold around 0.9%. This clonotype came up a few times. Its specificity is not known. The same data also went into a second study, on T cells expressing NK-cell markers.

Sequencing was performed on CD4+ T cells sorted from blood. This TCR came from a woman under 30 in good health.

The CDR3 loop is CASSYASWEGNNEQFF. The CDR3 DNA follows: TGTGCCAGCAGCTACGCTTCCTGGGAGGGGAACAATGAGCAGTTCTTC. The chain carries TRBV9 and TRBJ2-1, with 7 bases matching TRBD2. Per the germline V gene, CDR1 is SGDLS and CDR2 is YYNGEE. Trimming cost V 4 bases and J 5 bases; bases outside gene matches: 12. The CDR3 spans 16 residues.